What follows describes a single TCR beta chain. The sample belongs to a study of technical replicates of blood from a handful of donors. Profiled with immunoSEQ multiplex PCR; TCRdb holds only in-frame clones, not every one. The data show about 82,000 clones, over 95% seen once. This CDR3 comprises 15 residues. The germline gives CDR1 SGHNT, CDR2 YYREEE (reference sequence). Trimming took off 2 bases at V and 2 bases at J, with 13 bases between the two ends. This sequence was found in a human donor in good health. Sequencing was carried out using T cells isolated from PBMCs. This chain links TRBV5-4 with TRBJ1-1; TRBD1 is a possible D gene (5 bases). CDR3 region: CASSFLAGENTEAFF. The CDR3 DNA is TGTGCCAGCAGCTTTCTTGCGGGGGAAAACACTGAAGCTTTCTTT.